These 29 T cell receptor beta chains were sequenced from one sample in a study of control samples from healthy donors and cancer patients. Only in-frame clones appear in the TCRdb table, and some are missing; sequencing was by immunoSEQ multiplex PCR. The data show some 13,000 clones, about 76% seen once. The source material was formalin-fixed, paraffin-embedded tissue. These receptors originate from a male donor with melanoma.

V is TRBV7-2 and J is TRBJ1-1; D possibly corresponds to TRBD1 (6 bases). Trimming shortened V by 7 bases and J by 4 bases, and 16 bases separated the two germline ends. Germline V gene data show CDR1 as SGHTA and CDR2 as FQGNSA. The CDR3 consists of 14 residues. The CDR3 is CASTNDRTGTEAFF. In DNA form, the CDR3 reads TGTGCCAGCACTAACGACAGGACGGGCACTGAAGCTTTCTTT.

The V call is TRBV28, the J call TRBJ2-1; 9 nucleotides align to TRBD1. Looked up from germline, CDR1 is MDHEN and CDR2 is SYDVKM. The CDR3 is 15 amino acids. V dropped 1 base and J dropped 8; count of bases not matched to a gene: 6. CDR3 region: CASSLSGQGRDEQFF. For the CDR3, the DNA is TGTGCCAGCAGTTTATCCGGACAGGGGAGGGATGAGCAGTTCTTC.

The chain links TRBV5-5 to TRBJ1-5; the match to TRBD1 covers 11 bases. The germline gives CDR1 SGHKS, CDR2 YYEKEE (reference sequence). CDR3 length: 15 amino acids. The V gene end was trimmed by 5 bases and the J gene end by 6 bases; junction bases not matched to a gene: 7. CDR3 sequence: CASSQDRGRPQPQHF. CDR3 DNA: TGTGCCAGCAGTCAGGACAGGGGGCGCCCTCAGCCCCAGCATTTT.

The rearrangement uses TRBV3-1 (or the pseudogene TRBV3-2) and TRBJ2-5; maybe TRBD2 (5 bases). The CDR3 length is 12 residues. V lost 4 bases, J lost 8 bases, and 11 bases lay in between. Germline values: CDR1 LGHDT, CDR2 YNNKEL (reference sequence). The CDR3 nucleotides are TGTGCCAGCAGCCCTACTGCGGGTACCCAGTACTTC. Protein: CASSPTAGTQYF.

This clone was found once. The gene calls are TRBV14 and TRBJ2-5; D possibly corresponds to TRBD2 (5 bases). V shed 1 base and J shed 11 bases, with 14 bases lying between them. The CDR3 has 13 amino acids. Germline values: CDR1 SGHDN, CDR2 FVKESK. The CDR3 coding sequence is TGTGCCAGCAGCCAAGTCTTGTCTAGCTCTCAGTACTTC. It specifies CASSQVLSSSQYF.

This clone came up a few times. This chain joins TRBV19 and TRBJ1-1, with TRBD1 matching over 10 bases. In germline, CDR1 is LNHDA, CDR2 SQIVND (reference sequence). CDR3 length: 14 amino acids. J was trimmed by 1 base and V by 7 bases; bases with no gene match: 3. The CDR3, as DNA: TGTGCCAGTATAGGGGACAGGGGGAACACTGAAGCTTTCTTT. Protein: CASIGDRGNTEAFF. The full variable domain, completed using reference TRBV19 and TRBJ1-1, is DGGITQSPKYLFRKEGQNVTLSCEQNLNHDAMYWYRQDPGQGLRLIYYSQIVNDFQKGDIAEGYSVSREKKESFPLTVTSAQKNPTAFYLCASIGDRGNTEAFFGQGTRLTVV.

The V gene is TRBV6-5, the J gene TRBJ2-5; no firm D call. This CDR3 is 12 amino acids long. V lost 5 bases and J 5 bases, leaving 9 bases between the germline ends. The germline V gene encodes CDR1 MNHEY and CDR2 SVGAGI. CDR3 coding DNA: TGTGCCAGCAGTCTTAAATTGGAGACCCAGTACTTC. Residues: CASSLKLETQYF.

The rearrangement joins TRBV9 to TRBJ1-3, with 7 bases that match TRBD1. The CDR3 contains 15 residues. Germline lookup yields CDR1 SGDLS and CDR2 YYNGEE. The V gene end was trimmed by 4 bases and the J gene end by 0 bases; junction bases not matched to a gene: 4. The DNA for the CDR3 is TGTGCCAGCAGCCAAGGGACAGTCTCTGGAAACACCATATATTTT. Its protein product is CASSQGTVSGNTIYF.

The gene calls are TRBV10-3 and TRBJ1-4; D is possibly TRBD1 (6 bases). The CDR3 runs 14 residues. V was shortened by 4 bases and J by 4 bases, with 10 bases between the two germline ends. Germline values: CDR1 ENHRY, CDR2 SYGVKD. CDR3 DNA sequence: TGTGCCATCAGTGGGACAGCAGTTAATGAAAAACTGTTTTTT. Translated: CAISGTAVNEKLFF.

The chain's CDR3 is CASTQDQPQHF. CDR3 sequence (DNA): TGTGCCAGCACCCAAGATCAGCCCCAGCATTTT. The chain is built from TRBV6-4 and TRBJ1-5; D not resolved. V was shortened by 7 bases and J by 5 bases, with 6 bases between the two germline ends. Germline V gene data show CDR1 as MRHNA and CDR2 as SNTAGT. This CDR3 is built from 11 residues.

This chain joins TRBV5-1 and TRBJ1-3; D is ambiguous. The V gene's germline CDR1 is SGHRS and CDR2 YFSETQ. The V gene lost 4 bases and the J gene lost 4 bases, with 6 bases spanning the gap. The CDR3 is 12 residues long. The CDR3 DNA follows: TGCGCCAGCAGCGAGGAGGGAAACACCATATATTTT. Protein sequence: CASSEEGNTIYF. The variable domain in full, completed from reference TRBV5-1 and TRBJ1-3, reads KAGVTQTPRYLIKTRGQQVTLSCSPISGHRSVSWYQQTPGQGLQFLFEYFSETQRNKGNFPGRFSGRQFSNSRSEMNVSTLELGDSALYLCASSEEGNTIYFGEGSWLTVV.

This clone was detected only a few times. The gene calls are TRBV28 and TRBJ2-1; D is unresolved. V was clipped by 3 bases and J by 5 bases, with 8 bases between them. CDR1 MDHEN and CDR2 SYDVKM come from the germline V gene. CDR3 size: 13 residues. The CDR3 protein is CASSLGGDNEQFF. DNA for the CDR3: TGTGCCAGCAGTTTGGGTGGGGACAATGAGCAGTTCTTC. Based on the CDR3 plus reference TRBV28 and TRBJ2-1, the full variable domain is DVKVTQSSRYLVKRTGEKVFLECVQDMDHENMFWYRQDPGLGLRLIYFSYDVKMKEKGDIPEGYSVSREKKERFSLILESASTNQTSMYLCASSLGGDNEQFFGPGTRLTVL.

The chain links TRBV4-3 to TRBJ2-3; no reliable D call. The CDR3 has 13 residues. V was clipped by 0 bases and J by 11 bases, with 12 bases between them. Germline-derived CDR1 and CDR2 are LGHNA and YSLEER. CDR3 protein: CASSQEPRSMQYF. The CDR3 region has the DNA TGCGCCAGCAGCCAAGAGCCCCGGTCTATGCAGTATTTT.

The chain combines TRBV7-9 with TRBJ2-7, with D possibly TRBD1 on 6 matching bases. In germline, CDR1 is SEHNR, CDR2 FQNEAQ (reference sequence). Between the trimmed V and J ends, which lost 5 bases and 0 bases, there was a span of 11 bases. The CDR3 loop spans 14 amino acids. CDR3: CASSPGTPSYEQYF. The DNA for the CDR3 is TGTGCCAGCAGCCCCGGGACACCCTCCTACGAGCAGTACTTC. The variable domain in full, completed from reference TRBV7-9 and TRBJ2-7, reads DTGVSQNPRHKITKRGQNVTFRCDPISEHNRLYWYRQTLGQGPEFLTYFQNEAQLEKSRLLSDRFSAERPKGSFSTLEIQRTEQGDSAMYLCASSPGTPSYEQYFGPGTRLTVT.

CDR3 sequence: CASSLAGMGFRDTQYF. The CDR3, as DNA: TGTGCCAGCAGCTTAGCGGGGATGGGGTTTAGAGATACGCAGTATTTT. The chain uses TRBV7-6 and TRBJ2-3; D is ambiguous. CDR3 size: 16 residues. From germline, CDR1 is SGHVS and CDR2 FNYEAQ. Trimming took 0 bases from V and 5 from J, leaving 15 bases between them.

The genes are TRBV27 and TRBJ1-2; D is possibly TRBD1 (6 bases). CDR1 is MNHEY and CDR2 is SMNVEV in the germline V gene (reference sequence). The CDR3 has 13 residues. Trimming cost V 4 bases and J 6 bases, with 12 bases left between them. This CDR3 reads CASSSTGSDGYTF. In DNA form, the CDR3 reads TGTGCCAGCAGTTCCACAGGGTCAGATGGCTACACCTTC.

The rearrangement links TRBV12-3 or TRBV12-4 to TRBJ1-3; D remains ambiguous. V lost 8 bases and J lost 0, with 8 bases in between. This CDR3 comprises 13 residues. The CDR3 here is CASLFPSGNTIYF. CDR3 DNA sequence: TGTGCCAGCCTTTTTCCCTCTGGAAACACCATATATTTT.

The CDR3 is CASSSAPTSGNEQFF. The CDR3 DNA is TGTGCCAGCTCCTCCGCTCCGACTAGCGGGAATGAGCAGTTCTTC. V usage is TRBV18 and J usage is TRBJ2-1; 10 bases match TRBD2. The CDR3 runs to 15 residues. The J segment lost 7 bases and the V segment lost 6 bases, leaving 9 bases of the junction unmatched. From germline, CDR1 is KGHSH and CDR2 LQKENI.

This rearrangement joins TRBV7-2 to TRBJ1-3; 8 bases are shared with TRBD1. The ends lost 3 bases at V and 7 bases at J; junction bases unmatched: 2. The germline gives CDR1 SGHTA, CDR2 FQGNSA. The CDR3 extends over 13 amino acids. DNA of the CDR3: TGTGCCAGCAGCTTTCAGGGGGCGAACACCATATATTTT. This translates into CASSFQGANTIYF.

This clone was detected only once. The chain has TRBV7-2 and TRBJ2-7; TRBD2 is a possible D gene (6 bases). CDR1 and CDR2 (germline): SGHTA, FQGNSA. The CDR3 covers 12 residues. Trimming cost V 11 bases and J 2 bases, with 13 bases left between them. The CDR3 loop is CASRRDPYEQYF. In DNA form, the CDR3 reads TGTGCCTCCCGGCGGGACCCCTACGAGCAGTACTTC.

The chain recombines TRBV4-2 with TRBJ1-1; 7 positions agree with TRBD1. After removal of 1 base from V and 1 base from J, the junction contained 12 bases not matched to a gene. The CDR3 has 18 residues. Germline lookup yields CDR1 LGHNA and CDR2 YNFKEQ. Here the CDR3 reads CASSQVTGSSPRNTEAFF. CDR3 DNA sequence: TGTGCCAGCAGCCAAGTGACAGGGTCAAGTCCTAGGAACACTGAAGCTTTCTTT.

The chain combines TRBV28 with TRBJ1-6; maybe TRBD1 (5 bases). The CDR3 has 17 amino acids. The V end lost 1 base, the J end lost 5 bases, and 15 bases lay between the germline ends. Per germline, CDR1 MDHEN and CDR2 SYDVKM. In DNA, the CDR3 is TGTGCCAGCAGTTTATCGACTTCGACAGTGAATAATTCACCCCTCCACTTT. This translates into CASSLSTSTVNNSPLHF.

The genes are TRBV4-3 and TRBJ1-6; 7 bases map to TRBD1. The CDR3 is 16 amino acids. V lost 0 bases and J lost 10; bases outside the gene matches: 9. From germline, CDR1 is LGHNA and CDR2 YSLEER. CDR3 amino acids: CASSQERGQGGSPLHF. The CDR3 DNA reads as TGCGCCAGCAGCCAAGAAAGGGGTCAGGGGGGCTCACCCCTCCACTTT.

The J gene is TRBJ2-1, the V gene TRBV19, with D hard to call. Between the trimmed V and J ends, which lost 5 bases and 5 bases, there was a span of 13 bases. Germline V CDR1 and CDR2: LNHDA, SQIVND (reference sequence). This CDR3 contains 14 residues. The CDR3 DNA reads TGTGCCAGTAGTGTCCTACCAGACGACAATGAGCAGTTCTTC. Translation: CASSVLPDDNEQFF. Full variable domain (rest looked up from reference TRBV19 and TRBJ2-1): DGGITQSPKYLFRKEGQNVTLSCEQNLNHDAMYWYRQDPGQGLRLIYYSQIVNDFQKGDIAEGYSVSREKKESFPLTVTSAQKNPTAFYLCASSVLPDDNEQFFGPGTRLTVL.

The sample holds a few counts of this clone. V is TRBV4-1 and J is TRBJ1-4; D not resolved. Germline values: CDR1 MGHRA, CDR2 YSYEKL. V shed 0 bases and J shed 7 bases, with 9 bases lying between them. CDR3 length: 14 amino acids. CDR3 coding DNA: TGCGCCAGCAGCCAAGATGAGGGCGGTGAAAAACTGTTTTTT. Amino acids: CASSQDEGGEKLFF.

J is TRBJ1-3 and V is TRBV9, with D perhaps TRBD1 (5 bases). Trimming removed 1 base from V and 4 bases from J, with 12 bases in between. Germline CDR1 SGDLS, CDR2 YYNGEE. The CDR3 consists of 15 residues. The DNA for the CDR3 is TGTGCCAGCAGCGTACGGGGGATTAGAGGAAACACCATATATTTT. It yields the protein CASSVRGIRGNTIYF.

The V and J genes are TRBV9 and TRBJ2-3; D possibly corresponds to TRBD2 (7 bases). Trimming stripped 2 bases from V and 6 bases from J, with 13 bases between. The CDR3 runs 14 residues. Germline-derived CDR1 and CDR2 are SGDLS and YYNGEE. The CDR3 spells CASSVGGPSDTQYF. CDR3 in DNA: TGTGCCAGCAGCGTCGGGGGGCCAAGTGATACGCAGTATTTT.

The chain employs TRBV2 and TRBJ2-5; TRBD1 matches at 8 bases. Germline assignment: CDR1 SNHLY and CDR2 FYNNEI. This CDR3 comprises 15 residues. The V segment lost 7 bases and the J segment 1 base; nucleotides outside the gene matches: 8. The CDR3 is CASNPTGASQETQYF. CDR3 nucleotide sequence: TGTGCCAGCAACCCGACAGGGGCCTCCCAAGAGACCCAGTACTTC. Drawing the rest from reference TRBV2 and TRBJ2-5, the complete variable domain is EPEVTQTPSHQVTQMGQEVILRCVPISNHLYFYWYRQILGQKVEFLVSFYNNEISEKSEIFDDQFSVERPDGSNFTLKIRSTKLEDSAMYFCASNPTGASQETQYFGPGTRLLVL.

The chain couples TRBV20-1 to TRBJ1-5; possibly TRBD1 for D (6 bases). The CDR3 has 14 residues. The V gene's germline CDR1 is DFQATT and CDR2 SNEGSKA (reference sequence). Trimming took 3 bases from V and 0 from J, leaving 9 bases between them. CDR3 bases: TGCAGTGCTAGTAGGGACACTAGCAATCAGCCCCAGCATTTT. It yields the protein CSASRDTSNQPQHF.